Below, 18 T cell receptor beta chains from the same sample are listed, as sequenced in a study of T cell responses to AZD1222 COVID-19 vaccine. Profiling relied on immunoSEQ multiplex PCR, and the TCRdb table lists in-frame clones only, not all of them. The table shows about 140,000 clones, with approximately 94% occurring only once. The sequencing here drew on peripheral blood, taken on day 0 of AZD1222 vaccination. All receptors come from an adult in good health.

J is TRBJ1-2 and V is TRBV2; no clear D. Germline CDR1 SNHLY, CDR2 FYNNEI. The CDR3 contains 14 residues. Trimming cost V 1 base and J 4 bases, with 10 bases left between them. CDR3 coding DNA: TGTGCCAGCAGTGAAGGATCAGGTATCTATGGCTACACCTTC. As protein: CASSEGSGIYGYTF.

This clone was counted between two and nine times. The chain uses TRBV13 and TRBJ1-5; a weak D match, TRBD1 (6 bases). From germline, CDR1 is PRHDT and CDR2 FYEKMQ (reference sequence). The CDR3 sequence is 18 residues long. The ends were cut back, 5 bases at V and 6 bases at J, with 26 bases in the middle. The DNA for the CDR3 is TGTGCCAGCAGCCGGGCCCCACAGGGCGTTACCCCCCGTCAGCCCCAGCATTTT. Its protein is CASSRAPQGVTPRQPQHF.

The chain employs TRBV7-8 and TRBJ1-1; maybe TRBD1 (5 bases). Trimming took off 5 bases at V and 2 bases at J, with 18 bases between the two ends. Germline V gene sequence: CDR1 SGHVS, CDR2 FQNEAQ. CDR3 length: 16 residues. The CDR3 nucleotides read TGTGCCAGCAGCCGCCCGGGACGGGGTTCAAACACTGAAGCTTTCTTT. Amino acid sequence: CASSRPGRGSNTEAFF.

In its sample, this clone was seen a few times. V gene TRBV6-1 combines with J gene TRBJ2-1; D not resolved. Trimming removed 0 bases from V and 2 bases from J, with 11 bases in between. CDR3 length: 16 residues. The germline V gene has CDR1 MNHNS and CDR2 SASEGT. This CDR3 reads CASSEARLRAYNEQFF. The CDR3 region has the DNA TGTGCCAGCAGTGAAGCGCGCTTACGAGCCTACAATGAGCAGTTCTTC.

This chain links TRBV2 with TRBJ2-7; no firm D call. CDR1 is SNHLY, CDR2 FYNNEI, per germline. The germline V and J ends were trimmed by 4 bases and 7 bases, with 14 bases remaining between them. The CDR3 sequence is 13 residues long. The CDR3 DNA reads as TGTGCCAGCAGTGTCGAGGTCCGATCGGAGCAGTACTTC. Encoded protein: CASSVEVRSEQYF.

J is TRBJ2-1 and V is TRBV9; no definite D call. This CDR3 has 14 amino acids. V dropped 0 bases and J dropped 8 bases, with 12 bases sitting between them. Looked up from germline, CDR1 is SGDLS and CDR2 is YYNGEE. The CDR3 region is CASSVGRRPHEQFF. Here the CDR3 DNA reads TGTGCCAGCAGCGTAGGACGCCGGCCACATGAGCAGTTCTTC.

This chain uses TRBV5-1 with TRBJ2-7, with 7 bases lining up with TRBD2. The CDR3 length is 13 residues. V shed 3 bases and J 3 bases; nucleotides not matched to a gene: 3. Germline-derived CDR1 and CDR2 are SGHRS and YFSETQ. The DNA for the CDR3 is TGCGCCAGCAGCTACCCGGGGGGCTACGAGCAGTACTTC. This translates into CASSYPGGYEQYF.

The chain uses TRBV12-3 or TRBV12-4 and TRBJ1-2; no firm D call. V was clipped by 6 bases and J by 5 bases, with 10 bases between them. CDR3 length: 12 amino acids. The CDR3 DNA sequence: TGTGCCAGCAGGGCCAATGAGTATGGCTACACCTTC. Translating it yields CASRANEYGYTF.

This clone was observed a single time. The chain is built from TRBV4-2 and TRBJ2-7, with D perhaps TRBD1 (6 bases). Germline CDR1 reads LGHNA; CDR2 reads YNFKEQ. Trimming cost V 1 base and J 1 base, with 8 bases left between them. This CDR3 has 14 residues. This CDR3 is CASSQGTASYEQYF. The DNA of the CDR3 is TGTGCCAGCAGCCAAGGGACAGCTTCCTACGAGCAGTACTTC.

The gene calls are TRBV30 and TRBJ1-1; D not certain. The length of the CDR3 is 13 residues. V was pared by 0 bases and J by 2 bases, with 7 bases between. Germline V CDR1 and CDR2: GTSNPN, SVGIG (reference sequence). As DNA, the CDR3 is TGTGCCTGGAGTGTAGTAGTAAACACTGAAGCTTTCTTT. This sequence encodes CAWSVVVNTEAFF.

The rearrangement uses TRBV11-1 and TRBJ2-1, with D unclear. CDR1 SGHAT and CDR2 FQDESV come from the germline V gene (reference sequence). The germline V and J ends were trimmed by 5 bases and 6 bases, with 14 bases remaining between them. The CDR3 totals 14 residues. The CDR3 region is CASSPKPKVNEQFF. CDR3 nucleotide sequence: TGTGCCAGCAGCCCGAAGCCAAAGGTCAATGAGCAGTTCTTC.

The gene calls are TRBV30 and TRBJ2-1; 8 nucleotides match TRBD2. This CDR3 region has 13 residues. After removal of 8 bases from V and 4 bases from J, the junction contained 7 bases not matched to a gene. Germline V gene sequence: CDR1 GTSNPN, CDR2 SVGIG (reference sequence). This CDR3 is CARTSGTYNEQFF. CDR3 coding DNA: TGTGCCCGTACTAGCGGAACATACAATGAGCAGTTCTTC.

The genes are TRBV20-1 and TRBJ2-1, with a tentative D call TRBD2 (6 bases). CDR1 is DFQATT, CDR2 SNEGSKA, per germline (reference sequence). This CDR3 is built from 11 residues. Trimming cost V 8 bases and J 15 bases, with 20 bases left between them. DNA for the CDR3: TGCAGTTACTCAACTAGCAGGTCTGTGTTCTTC. Protein sequence: CSYSTSRSVFF.

V usage is TRBV6-5 and J usage is TRBJ1-2; D remains unclear. Germline V lookup: CDR1 MNHEY, CDR2 SVGAGI. CDR3 length equals 13 residues. The V end was cut by 1 base, the J end by 5 bases, with 8 bases between. Here the CDR3 DNA reads TGTGCCAGCAGTTACTTTTCAGCGTATGGCTACACCTTC. The encoded protein is CASSYFSAYGYTF.

The V and J genes are TRBV3-1 (or the pseudogene TRBV3-2) and TRBJ1-4; TRBD1 matches 10 bases. V was clipped by 0 bases and J by 10 bases; unmatched bases: 8. The CDR3 is made up of 16 amino acids. CDR1 is LGHDT and CDR2 is YNNKEL in the germline V gene (reference sequence). CDR3 region: CASSQDPGTGALKLFF. Written as DNA, the CDR3 is TGTGCCAGCAGCCAAGACCCCGGGACAGGGGCTTTAAAACTGTTTTTT.

The V and J genes are TRBV28 and TRBJ2-7; no firm D call. CDR3 length: 13 amino acids. CDR1 is MDHEN, CDR2 SYDVKM, per germline. V gave up 5 bases and J gave up 1 base, with 9 bases separating them. The CDR3 DNA reads TGTGCCAGCAGTCCCCCTCCGTCCTACGAGCAGTACTTC. Translated, it gives CASSPPPSYEQYF.

The CDR3 DNA is TGTGCCAGCAGCCAGCCCATCAGAGGTACCCAAGAGACCCAGTACTTC. Protein product: CASSQPIRGTQETQYF. The chain carries TRBV4-2 and TRBJ2-5, with D hard to call. Germline loops: CDR1 LGHNA, CDR2 YNFKEQ. The CDR3 is made up of 16 amino acids. Trimming took off 3 bases at V and 1 base at J, with 15 bases between the two ends.

The chain has TRBV7-2 and TRBJ1-1; no clear D. Germline assignment: CDR1 SGHTA and CDR2 FQGNSA. V lost 5 bases to trimming and J lost 8 bases, with 15 bases between them. There are 13 residues in the CDR3. CDR3 region: CASSGSWAEEAFF. The CDR3 DNA sequence: TGTGCCAGCAGCGGGAGCTGGGCCGAAGAAGCTTTCTTT.